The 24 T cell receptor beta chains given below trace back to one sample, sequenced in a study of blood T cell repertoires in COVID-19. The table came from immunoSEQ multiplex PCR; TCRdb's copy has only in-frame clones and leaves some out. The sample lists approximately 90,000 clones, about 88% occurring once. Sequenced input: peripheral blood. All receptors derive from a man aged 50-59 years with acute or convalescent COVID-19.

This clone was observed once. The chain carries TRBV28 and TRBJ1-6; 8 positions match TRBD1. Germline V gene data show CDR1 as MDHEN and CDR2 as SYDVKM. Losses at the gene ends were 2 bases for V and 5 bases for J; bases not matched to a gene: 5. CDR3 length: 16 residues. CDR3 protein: CASSLVRGQNNSPLHF. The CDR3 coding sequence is TGTGCCAGCAGTTTAGTCAGGGGGCAAAATAATTCACCCCTCCACTTT.

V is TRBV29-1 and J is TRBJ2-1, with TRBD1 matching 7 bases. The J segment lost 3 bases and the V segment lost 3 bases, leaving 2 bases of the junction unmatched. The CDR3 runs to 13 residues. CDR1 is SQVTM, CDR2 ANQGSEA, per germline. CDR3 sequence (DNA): TGCAGCGTTGAGGGACAGAGCTACAATGAGCAGTTCTTC. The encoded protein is CSVEGQSYNEQFF.

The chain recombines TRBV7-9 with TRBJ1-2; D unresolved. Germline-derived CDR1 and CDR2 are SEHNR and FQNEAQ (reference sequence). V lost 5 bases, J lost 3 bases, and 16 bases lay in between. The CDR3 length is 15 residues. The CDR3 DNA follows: TGTGCCAGCAGCCTCGAGAATTACCTAGACTATGGCTACACCTTC. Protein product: CASSLENYLDYGYTF.

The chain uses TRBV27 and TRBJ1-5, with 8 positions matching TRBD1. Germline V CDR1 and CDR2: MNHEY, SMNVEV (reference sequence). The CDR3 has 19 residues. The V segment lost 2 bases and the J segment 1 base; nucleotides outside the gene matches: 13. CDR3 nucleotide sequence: TGTGCCAGCAGTTTAATGTCTGACAGGGGCCACGAGAGCAATCAGCCCCAGCATTTT. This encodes CASSLMSDRGHESNQPQHF.

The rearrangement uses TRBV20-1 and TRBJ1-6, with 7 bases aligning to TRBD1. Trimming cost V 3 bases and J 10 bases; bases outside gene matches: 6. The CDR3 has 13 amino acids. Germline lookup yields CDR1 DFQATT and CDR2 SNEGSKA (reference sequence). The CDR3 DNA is TGCAGTGCTAGTTCCAGGGGGACATCACCCCTCCACTTT. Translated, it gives CSASSRGTSPLHF.

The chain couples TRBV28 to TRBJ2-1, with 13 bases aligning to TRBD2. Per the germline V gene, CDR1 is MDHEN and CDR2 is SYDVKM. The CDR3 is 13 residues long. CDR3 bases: TGTGCAACTAGCGGGGGGGCGGTAGCTGAGCAGTTCTTC. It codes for CATSGGAVAEQFF.

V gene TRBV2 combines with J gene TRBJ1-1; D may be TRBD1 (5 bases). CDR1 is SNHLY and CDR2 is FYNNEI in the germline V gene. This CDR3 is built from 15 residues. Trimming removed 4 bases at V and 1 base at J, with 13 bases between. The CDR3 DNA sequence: TGTGCCAGCAGTGCTCGGGAGGGGACGAACACTGAAGCTTTCTTT. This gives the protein CASSAREGTNTEAFF. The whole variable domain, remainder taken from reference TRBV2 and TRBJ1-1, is EPEVTQTPSHQVTQMGQEVILRCVPISNHLYFYWYRQILGQKVEFLVSFYNNEISEKSEIFDDQFSVERPDGSNFTLKIRSTKLEDSAMYFCASSAREGTNTEAFFGQGTRLTVV.

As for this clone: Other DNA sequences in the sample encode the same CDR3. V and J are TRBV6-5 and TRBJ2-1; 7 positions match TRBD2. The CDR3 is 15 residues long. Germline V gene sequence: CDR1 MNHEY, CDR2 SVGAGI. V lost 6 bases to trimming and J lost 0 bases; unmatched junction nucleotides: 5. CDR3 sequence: CASRSGGSSYNEQFF. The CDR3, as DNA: TGTGCCAGCAGGTCCGGGGGGAGCTCCTACAATGAGCAGTTCTTC.

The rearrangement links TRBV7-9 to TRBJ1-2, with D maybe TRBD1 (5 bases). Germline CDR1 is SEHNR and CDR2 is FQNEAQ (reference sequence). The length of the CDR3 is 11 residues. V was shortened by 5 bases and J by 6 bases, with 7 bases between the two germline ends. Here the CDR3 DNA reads TGTGCCAGCAGCCGGGGGGATGGCTACACCTTC. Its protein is CASSRGDGYTF.

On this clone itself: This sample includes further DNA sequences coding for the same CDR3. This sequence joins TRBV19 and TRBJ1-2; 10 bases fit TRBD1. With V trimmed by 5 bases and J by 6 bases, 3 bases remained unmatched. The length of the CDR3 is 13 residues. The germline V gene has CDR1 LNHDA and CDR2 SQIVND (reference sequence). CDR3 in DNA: TGTGCCAGTAGTCCGACAGGGGGCCATGGCTACACCTTC. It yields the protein CASSPTGGHGYTF.

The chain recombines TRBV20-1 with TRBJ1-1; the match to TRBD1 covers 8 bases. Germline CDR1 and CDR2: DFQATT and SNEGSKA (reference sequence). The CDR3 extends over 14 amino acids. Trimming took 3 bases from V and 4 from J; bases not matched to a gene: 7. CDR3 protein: CSASATGGGTEAFF. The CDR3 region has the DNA TGCAGTGCTAGTGCCACAGGGGGAGGCACTGAAGCTTTCTTT.

Here the CDR3 reads CASSVLTGWGGETQYF. CDR3 DNA sequence: TGTGCCAGCAGCGTCCTCACAGGGTGGGGGGGAGAGACCCAGTACTTC. The chain is built from TRBV9 and TRBJ2-5; weak D call: TRBD2 (7 bases). Per the germline V gene, CDR1 is SGDLS and CDR2 is YYNGEE. The ends were cut back, 2 bases at V and 4 bases at J, with 18 bases in the middle. This CDR3 contains 16 residues.

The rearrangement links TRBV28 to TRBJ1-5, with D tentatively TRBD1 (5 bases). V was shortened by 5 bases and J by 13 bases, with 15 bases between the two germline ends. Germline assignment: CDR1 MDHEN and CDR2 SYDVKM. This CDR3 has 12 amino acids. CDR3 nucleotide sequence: TGTGCCAGCAGTCTGCGGACACCACCGCAGCATTTT. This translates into CASSLRTPPQHF.

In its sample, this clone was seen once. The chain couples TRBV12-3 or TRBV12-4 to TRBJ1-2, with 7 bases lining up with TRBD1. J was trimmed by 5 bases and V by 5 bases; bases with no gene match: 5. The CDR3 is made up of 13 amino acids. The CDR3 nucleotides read TGTGCCAGCAGTCGGGACAGCGAATATGGCTACACCTTC. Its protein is CASSRDSEYGYTF.

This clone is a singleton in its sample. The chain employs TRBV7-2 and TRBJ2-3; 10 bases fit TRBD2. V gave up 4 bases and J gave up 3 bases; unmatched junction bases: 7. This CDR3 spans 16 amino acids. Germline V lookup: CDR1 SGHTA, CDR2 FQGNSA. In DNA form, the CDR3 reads TGTGCCAGCAGCTCCCTCAGCGGGGGGGGGACAGATACGCAGTATTTT. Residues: CASSSLSGGGTDTQYF. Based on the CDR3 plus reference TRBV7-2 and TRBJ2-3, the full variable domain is GAGVSQSPSNKVTEKGKDVELRCDPISGHTALYWYRQSLGQGLEFLIYFQGNSAPDKSGLPSDRFSAERTGGSVSTLTIQRTQQEDSAVYLCASSSLSGGGTDTQYFGPGTRLTVL.

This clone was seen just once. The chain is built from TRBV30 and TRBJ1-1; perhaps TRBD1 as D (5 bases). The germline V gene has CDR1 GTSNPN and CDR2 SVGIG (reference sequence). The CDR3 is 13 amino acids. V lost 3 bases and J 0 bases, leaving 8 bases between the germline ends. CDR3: CAWSGQMNTEAFF. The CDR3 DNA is TGTGCCTGGAGCGGACAAATGAACACTGAAGCTTTCTTT.

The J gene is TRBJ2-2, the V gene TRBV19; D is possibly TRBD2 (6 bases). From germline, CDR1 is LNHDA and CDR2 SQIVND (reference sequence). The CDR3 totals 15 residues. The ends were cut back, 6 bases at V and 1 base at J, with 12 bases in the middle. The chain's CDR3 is CASRAREMNTGELFF. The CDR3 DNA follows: TGTGCCAGTAGAGCTCGGGAGATGAACACCGGGGAGCTGTTTTTT.

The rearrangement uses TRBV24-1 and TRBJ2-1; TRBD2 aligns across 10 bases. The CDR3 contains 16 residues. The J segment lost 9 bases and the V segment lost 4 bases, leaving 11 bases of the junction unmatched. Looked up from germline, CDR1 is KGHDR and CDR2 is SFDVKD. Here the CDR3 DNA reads TGTGCCACCAGTGACCCTCCCAGCGGGGGGGCCGGTGAGCAGTTCTTC. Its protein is CATSDPPSGGAGEQFF.

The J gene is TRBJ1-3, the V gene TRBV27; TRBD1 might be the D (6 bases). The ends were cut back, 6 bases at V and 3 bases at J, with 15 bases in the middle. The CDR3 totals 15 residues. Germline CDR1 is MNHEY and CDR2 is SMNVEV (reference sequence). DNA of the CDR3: TGTGCCAGCAGGCCAACGGGACAACTTGGAAACACCATATATTTT. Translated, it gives CASRPTGQLGNTIYF.

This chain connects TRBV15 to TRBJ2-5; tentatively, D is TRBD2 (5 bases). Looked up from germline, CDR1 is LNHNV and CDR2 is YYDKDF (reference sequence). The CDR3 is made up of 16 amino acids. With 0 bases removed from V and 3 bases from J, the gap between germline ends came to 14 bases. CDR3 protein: CATSRDTRPGEETQYF. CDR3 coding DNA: TGTGCCACCAGCAGAGATACGCGGCCCGGGGAAGAGACCCAGTACTTC.

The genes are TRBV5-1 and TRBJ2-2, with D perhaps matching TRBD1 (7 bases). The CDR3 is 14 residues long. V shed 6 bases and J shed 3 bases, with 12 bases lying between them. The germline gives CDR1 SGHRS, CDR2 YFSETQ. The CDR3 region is CASKQGGYTGELFF. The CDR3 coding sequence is TGCGCCAGCAAGCAGGGGGGCTACACCGGGGAGCTGTTTTTT. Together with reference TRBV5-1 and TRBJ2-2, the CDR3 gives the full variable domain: KAGVTQTPRYLIKTRGQQVTLSCSPISGHRSVSWYQQTPGQGLQFLFEYFSETQRNKGNFPGRFSGRQFSNSRSEMNVSTLELGDSALYLCASKQGGYTGELFFGEGSRLTVL.

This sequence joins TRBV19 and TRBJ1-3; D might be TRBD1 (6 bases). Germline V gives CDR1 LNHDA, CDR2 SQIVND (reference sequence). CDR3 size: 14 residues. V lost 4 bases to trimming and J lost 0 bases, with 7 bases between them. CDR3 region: CASSTGASGNTIYF. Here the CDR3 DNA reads TGTGCCAGTAGTACAGGGGCCTCTGGAAACACCATATATTTT.

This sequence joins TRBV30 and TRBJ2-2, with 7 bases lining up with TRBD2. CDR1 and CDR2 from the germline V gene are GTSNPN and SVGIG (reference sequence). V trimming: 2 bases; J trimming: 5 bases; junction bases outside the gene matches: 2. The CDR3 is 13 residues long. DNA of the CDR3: TGTGCCTGGAGTAGACTAGCAACCGGGGAGCTGTTTTTT. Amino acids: CAWSRLATGELFF.

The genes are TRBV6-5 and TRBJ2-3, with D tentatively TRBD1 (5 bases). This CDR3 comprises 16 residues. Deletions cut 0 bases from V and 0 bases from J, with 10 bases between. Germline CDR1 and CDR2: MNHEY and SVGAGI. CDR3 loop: CASSYSRTLSTDTQYF. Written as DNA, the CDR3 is TGTGCCAGCAGTTACTCGAGGACACTAAGCACAGATACGCAGTATTTT.